This note documents a single TCR beta chain sequence. The source of the sample is a study of technical replicates of blood from a few donors. The protocol was immunoSEQ multiplex PCR, while the TCRdb copy is restricted to in-frame clones and leaves out a portion. The table includes fewer than 9,500 clones, around 92% detected once. V trimming: 6 bases; J trimming: 8 bases; junction bases outside the gene matches: 5. The CDR3 length is 12 residues. CDR1 is SQVTM, CDR2 ANQGSEA, per germline. This clonotype originated in a human donor in good health. The source material was PBMCs. The rearrangement links TRBV29-1 to TRBJ1-1; 11 nucleotides align to TRBD1. The CDR3 loop reads CSVDRGRGEAFF. CDR3 bases: TGCAGCGTGGACAGGGGGCGAGGCGAAGCTTTCTTT.